This TCR beta chain was profiled in a study of response to subunit inactivated influenza vaccine. TCRdb redid the calling of the RT-PCR reads with MiXCR, one entry per CDR3 protein. This sample carries about 800,000 distinct CDR3 sequences, 21% of them seen once, and the ten largest clones take roughly 10%. Findings and limits, study-wide: Seasonal influenza vaccination, on each occasion, was suggested by the authors to recruit few new T cells.

CDR1 and CDR2 (germline): SGHRS, YFSETQ. CDR3 size: 13 residues. The J segment lost 10 bases and the V segment lost 4 bases, leaving 6 bases of the junction unmatched. As regards this clonotype: Its antigen is undetermined.

The V call is TRBV5-1, the J call TRBJ2-1; 9 bases line up with TRBD1. Specimen: PBMCs from blood, collected roughly 5 days after vaccination. The clonotype originates from a man between 45 and 60 years old who received an inactivated influenza vaccine. The CDR3: CASSTGQGGEQFF. CDR3 DNA: TGCGCCAGCAGCACGGGACAGGGAGGCGAGCAGTTCTTC.